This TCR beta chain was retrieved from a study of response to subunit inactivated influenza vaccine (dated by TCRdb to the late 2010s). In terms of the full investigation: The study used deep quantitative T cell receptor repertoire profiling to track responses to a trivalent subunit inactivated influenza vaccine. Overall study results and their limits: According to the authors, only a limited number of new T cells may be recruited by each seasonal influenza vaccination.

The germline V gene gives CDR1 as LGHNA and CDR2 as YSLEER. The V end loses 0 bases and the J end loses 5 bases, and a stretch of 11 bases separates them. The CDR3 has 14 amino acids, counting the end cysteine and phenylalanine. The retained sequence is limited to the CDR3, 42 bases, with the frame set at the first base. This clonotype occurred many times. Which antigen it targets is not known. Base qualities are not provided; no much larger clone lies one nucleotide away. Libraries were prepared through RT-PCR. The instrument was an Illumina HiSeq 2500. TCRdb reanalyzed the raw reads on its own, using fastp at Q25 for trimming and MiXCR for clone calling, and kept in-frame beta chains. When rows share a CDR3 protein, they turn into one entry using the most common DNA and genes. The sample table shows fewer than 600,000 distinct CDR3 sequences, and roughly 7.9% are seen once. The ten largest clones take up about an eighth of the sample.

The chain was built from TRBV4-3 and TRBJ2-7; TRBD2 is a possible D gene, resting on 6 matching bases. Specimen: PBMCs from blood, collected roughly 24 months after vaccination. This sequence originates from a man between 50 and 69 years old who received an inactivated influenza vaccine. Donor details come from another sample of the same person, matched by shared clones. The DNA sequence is TGCGCCAGCAGCCAAGATAGTCGGGGGAACGAGCAGTACTTC. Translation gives CASSQDSRGNEQYF.